The clone carrying this T cell receptor (beta chain) was observed many times. TCRdb reanalysed the 5' RACE reads using MiXCR and keeps one entry per CDR3 protein. The table records around 46,000 distinct CDR3 sequences, roughly 7.1% of them present only once. Germline V gives CDR1 MGHRA, CDR2 YSYEKL. The CDR3 is 12 amino acids. The V end lost 2 bases, the J end lost 5 bases, and 4 bases lay between the germline ends. The entry originates in a study of T cells after yellow fever vaccination. Study context: The SMART-Seq v4 Ultra Low Input method served to prepare the low-cell-number fractions. Study conclusions and caveats: Researchers report a weaker secondary response that nonetheless peaked faster, day 5 versus 15.

This TCR came from a man between 25 and 39 years old who received the YFV17D yellow fever vaccine. This chain connects TRBV4-1 to TRBJ2-1; D gene uncertain. The input for sequencing was CD8+ T cells not binding an NS4B(214-222) dextramer, sorted from PBMCs, taken 45 days after the yellow fever booster vaccination. The CDR3 protein is CASSQWDNEQFF. CDR3 DNA: TGCGCCAGCAGCCAATGGGACAATGAGCAGTTCTTC.